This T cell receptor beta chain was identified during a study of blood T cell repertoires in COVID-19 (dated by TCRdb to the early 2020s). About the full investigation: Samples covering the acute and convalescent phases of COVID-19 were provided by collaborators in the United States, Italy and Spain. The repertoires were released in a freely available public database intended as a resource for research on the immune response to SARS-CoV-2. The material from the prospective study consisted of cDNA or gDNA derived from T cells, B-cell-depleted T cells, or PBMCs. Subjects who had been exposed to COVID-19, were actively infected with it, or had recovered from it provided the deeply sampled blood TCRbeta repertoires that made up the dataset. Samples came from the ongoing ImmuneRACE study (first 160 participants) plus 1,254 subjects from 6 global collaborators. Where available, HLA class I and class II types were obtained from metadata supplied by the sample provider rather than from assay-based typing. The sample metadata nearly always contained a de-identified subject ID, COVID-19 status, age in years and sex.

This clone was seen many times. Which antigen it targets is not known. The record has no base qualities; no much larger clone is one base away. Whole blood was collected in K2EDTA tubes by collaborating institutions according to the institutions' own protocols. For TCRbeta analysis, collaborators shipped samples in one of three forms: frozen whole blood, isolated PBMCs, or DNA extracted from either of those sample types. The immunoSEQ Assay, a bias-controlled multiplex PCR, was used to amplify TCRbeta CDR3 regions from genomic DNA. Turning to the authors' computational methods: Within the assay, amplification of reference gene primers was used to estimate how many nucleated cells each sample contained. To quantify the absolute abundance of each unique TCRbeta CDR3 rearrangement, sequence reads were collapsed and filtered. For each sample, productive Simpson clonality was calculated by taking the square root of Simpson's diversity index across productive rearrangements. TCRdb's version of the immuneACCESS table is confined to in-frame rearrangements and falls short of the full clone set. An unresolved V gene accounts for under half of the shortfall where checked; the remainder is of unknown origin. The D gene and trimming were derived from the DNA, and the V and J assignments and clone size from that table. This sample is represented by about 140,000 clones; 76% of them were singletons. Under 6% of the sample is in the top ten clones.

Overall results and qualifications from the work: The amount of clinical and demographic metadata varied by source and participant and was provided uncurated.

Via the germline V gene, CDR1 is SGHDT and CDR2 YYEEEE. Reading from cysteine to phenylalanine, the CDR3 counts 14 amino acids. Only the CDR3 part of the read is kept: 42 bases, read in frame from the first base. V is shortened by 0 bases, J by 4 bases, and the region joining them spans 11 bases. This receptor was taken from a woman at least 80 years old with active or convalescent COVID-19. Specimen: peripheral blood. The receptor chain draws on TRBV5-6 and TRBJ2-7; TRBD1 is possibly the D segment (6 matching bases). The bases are TGTGCCAGCAGCTTGGAACAGGGCAGGTACGAGCAGTACTTC. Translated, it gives CASSLEQGRYEQYF.